This T cell receptor beta chain was obtained from a study of CD8 T cells in Susac syndrome. The V end lost 3 bases, the J end lost 2 bases, and 10 bases lay between the germline ends. Germline V lookup: CDR1 DFQATT, CDR2 SNEGSKA (reference sequence). This CDR3 comprises 14 residues. Random hexamers served to reverse transcribe roughly 0.45 to 1 ug RNA. Across 54 Vbeta and 13 Jbeta, immunoSEQ multiplex PCR amplified TCR beta CDR3. TCRdb analysed the immunoSEQ multiplex PCR reads with MiXCR anew, one entry per CDR3 protein. The top ten clones hold about 0.21% of a sample with about 150,000 distinct CDR3 sequences, 90% to 95% of them seen once. Treatment-naive patients with stable or active relapsing-remitting disease were the multiple sclerosis controls. TEMRA cells were FACS-enriched, and CD8+ and CD4+ T cells were isolated negatively. Study-level results: The study conceded that relatively few individuals underwent its TCR sequencing and HLA analysis.

On this clonotype itself: What it binds is unknown.

This clonotype was sampled from a human donor with multiple sclerosis. The specimen was CD8+ T cells from PBMCs. This chain uses TRBV20-1 with TRBJ2-2, with D perhaps given as TRBD1 or TRBD2 (5 bases each). The CDR3 loop reads CSASDRDNTGELFF. The CDR3 nucleotides are TGCAGTGCTAGTGATAGGGACAACACCGGGGAGCTGTTTTTT.